These T cell receptor beta chains were read from a single sample in a study of vaccination and CD4 T cells after COVID-19. MiXCR, applied by TCRdb to the PCR reads, yields one record per CDR3 protein. The sample holds 14,000 or so distinct CDR3 sequences; just under 30% are singletons and the top ten take roughly 20%. No antigens are known for them. The sample here was CD4+ T cells from blood, cultured in vitro, taken before SARS-CoV-2 vaccination. These receptors all stem from a human donor who received a COVID-19 vaccine. Both conserved end residues are part of each CDR3. D genes are given only for firm matches. Size values are once, few and many counts, or a class for expanded clones, and some rows have none.

D: TRBD1; J: TRBJ1-2; V: TRBV29-1; size: -; CDR3: CSVQQGDYGYTF; DNA: TGCAGCGTACAACAGGGGGACTATGGCTACACCTTC
D: -; J: TRBJ2-7; V: TRBV6-2/TRBV6-3; size: -; CDR3: CASSRLSYEQCF; DNA: TGTGCCAGCAGTAGACTGTCCTACGAGCAGTGCTTC
D: -; J: TRBJ2-2; V: TRBV5-1; size: -; CDR3: CASSPRASDTGELFF; DNA: TGCGCCAGCAGCCCCCGGGCTAGCGATACCGGGGAGCTGTTTTTT
D: TRBD2; J: TRBJ2-3; V: TRBV20-1; size: -; CDR3: CSAEASGGDTDTQYF; DNA: TGCAGTGCAGAAGCTAGCGGGGGGGATACAGATACGCAGTATTTT
D: TRBD2; J: TRBJ2-1; V: TRBV10-3; size: -; CDR3: CAISPGTSGGWFF; DNA: TGTGCCATCAGTCCCGGGACTAGCGGGGGTTGGTTCTTC
D: -; J: TRBJ1-1; V: TRBV7-2; size: once; CDR3: CASSLTGTPEAFF; DNA: TGTGCCAGCAGCTTGACCGGGACACCTGAAGCTTTCTTT
D: -; J: TRBJ1-5; V: TRBV6-1; size: few; CDR3: CASVQGGNQPQHF; DNA: TGTGCCAGTGTACAGGGCGGCAATCAGCCCCAGCATTTT
D: -; J: TRBJ2-6; V: TRBV10-3; size: -; CDR3: CAAQGTSGKGSGANVLTF; DNA: TGTGCCGCCCAGGGGACCTCTGGGAAAGGGTCTGGGGCCAACGTCCTGACTTTC
D: -; J: TRBJ1-4; V: TRBV6-1; size: -; CDR3: CAGSQGGINEKLFF; DNA: TGTGCCGGCAGTCAAGGAGGGATCAATGAAAAACTGTTTTTT
D: -; J: TRBJ2-3; V: TRBV7-9; size: -; CDR3: CASSARDLNTDTQYF; DNA: TGTGCCAGCAGCGCCCGGGACTTAAACACAGATACGCAGTATTTT
D: -; J: TRBJ1-3; V: TRBV12-3/TRBV12-4; size: -; CDR3: CASSKIHGYSGNTIYF; DNA: TGTGCCAGCAGTAAAATACATGGGTACTCTGGAAACACCATATATTTT
D: TRBD2; J: TRBJ2-5; V: TRBV30; size: -; CDR3: CAWRGTRVDKEETQYF; DNA: TGTGCCTGGAGAGGGACTAGGGTCGATAAAGAAGAGACCCAGTACTTC
D: TRBD2; J: TRBJ2-5; V: TRBV20-1; size: few; CDR3: CSARDIAREPVETQYF; DNA: TGCAGTGCTAGAGATATTGCGCGGGAGCCCGTAGAGACCCAGTACTTC
D: -; J: TRBJ2-7; V: TRBV30; size: -; CDR3: CAWAGLGTYEQYF; DNA: TGTGCCTGGGCGGGACTTGGAACCTACGAGCAGTACTTC
D: -; J: TRBJ2-7; V: TRBV11-2; size: -; CDR3: CASSLVLLSGSVVRDYEQYF; DNA: TGTGCCAGCAGCTTGGTCCTCCTCAGCGGTTCGGTAGTGCGGGACTACGAGCAGTACTTC
D: TRBD2; J: TRBJ2-5; V: TRBV5-1; size: -; CDR3: CASSPLGTSGKETQYF; DNA: TGCGCCAGCAGCCCTTTAGGGACTAGCGGGAAAGAGACCCAGTACTTC
D: TRBD1; J: TRBJ2-3; V: TRBV29-1; size: -; CDR3: CSVEVGPGTATQYF; DNA: TGCAGCGTTGAAGTGGGTCCCGGGACAGCTACGCAGTATTTT
D: TRBD2; J: TRBJ2-6; V: TRBV6-1; size: few; CDR3: CASSETSYSGANVLTF; DNA: TGTGCCAGCAGTGAGACTAGCTACTCTGGGGCCAACGTCCTGACTTTC